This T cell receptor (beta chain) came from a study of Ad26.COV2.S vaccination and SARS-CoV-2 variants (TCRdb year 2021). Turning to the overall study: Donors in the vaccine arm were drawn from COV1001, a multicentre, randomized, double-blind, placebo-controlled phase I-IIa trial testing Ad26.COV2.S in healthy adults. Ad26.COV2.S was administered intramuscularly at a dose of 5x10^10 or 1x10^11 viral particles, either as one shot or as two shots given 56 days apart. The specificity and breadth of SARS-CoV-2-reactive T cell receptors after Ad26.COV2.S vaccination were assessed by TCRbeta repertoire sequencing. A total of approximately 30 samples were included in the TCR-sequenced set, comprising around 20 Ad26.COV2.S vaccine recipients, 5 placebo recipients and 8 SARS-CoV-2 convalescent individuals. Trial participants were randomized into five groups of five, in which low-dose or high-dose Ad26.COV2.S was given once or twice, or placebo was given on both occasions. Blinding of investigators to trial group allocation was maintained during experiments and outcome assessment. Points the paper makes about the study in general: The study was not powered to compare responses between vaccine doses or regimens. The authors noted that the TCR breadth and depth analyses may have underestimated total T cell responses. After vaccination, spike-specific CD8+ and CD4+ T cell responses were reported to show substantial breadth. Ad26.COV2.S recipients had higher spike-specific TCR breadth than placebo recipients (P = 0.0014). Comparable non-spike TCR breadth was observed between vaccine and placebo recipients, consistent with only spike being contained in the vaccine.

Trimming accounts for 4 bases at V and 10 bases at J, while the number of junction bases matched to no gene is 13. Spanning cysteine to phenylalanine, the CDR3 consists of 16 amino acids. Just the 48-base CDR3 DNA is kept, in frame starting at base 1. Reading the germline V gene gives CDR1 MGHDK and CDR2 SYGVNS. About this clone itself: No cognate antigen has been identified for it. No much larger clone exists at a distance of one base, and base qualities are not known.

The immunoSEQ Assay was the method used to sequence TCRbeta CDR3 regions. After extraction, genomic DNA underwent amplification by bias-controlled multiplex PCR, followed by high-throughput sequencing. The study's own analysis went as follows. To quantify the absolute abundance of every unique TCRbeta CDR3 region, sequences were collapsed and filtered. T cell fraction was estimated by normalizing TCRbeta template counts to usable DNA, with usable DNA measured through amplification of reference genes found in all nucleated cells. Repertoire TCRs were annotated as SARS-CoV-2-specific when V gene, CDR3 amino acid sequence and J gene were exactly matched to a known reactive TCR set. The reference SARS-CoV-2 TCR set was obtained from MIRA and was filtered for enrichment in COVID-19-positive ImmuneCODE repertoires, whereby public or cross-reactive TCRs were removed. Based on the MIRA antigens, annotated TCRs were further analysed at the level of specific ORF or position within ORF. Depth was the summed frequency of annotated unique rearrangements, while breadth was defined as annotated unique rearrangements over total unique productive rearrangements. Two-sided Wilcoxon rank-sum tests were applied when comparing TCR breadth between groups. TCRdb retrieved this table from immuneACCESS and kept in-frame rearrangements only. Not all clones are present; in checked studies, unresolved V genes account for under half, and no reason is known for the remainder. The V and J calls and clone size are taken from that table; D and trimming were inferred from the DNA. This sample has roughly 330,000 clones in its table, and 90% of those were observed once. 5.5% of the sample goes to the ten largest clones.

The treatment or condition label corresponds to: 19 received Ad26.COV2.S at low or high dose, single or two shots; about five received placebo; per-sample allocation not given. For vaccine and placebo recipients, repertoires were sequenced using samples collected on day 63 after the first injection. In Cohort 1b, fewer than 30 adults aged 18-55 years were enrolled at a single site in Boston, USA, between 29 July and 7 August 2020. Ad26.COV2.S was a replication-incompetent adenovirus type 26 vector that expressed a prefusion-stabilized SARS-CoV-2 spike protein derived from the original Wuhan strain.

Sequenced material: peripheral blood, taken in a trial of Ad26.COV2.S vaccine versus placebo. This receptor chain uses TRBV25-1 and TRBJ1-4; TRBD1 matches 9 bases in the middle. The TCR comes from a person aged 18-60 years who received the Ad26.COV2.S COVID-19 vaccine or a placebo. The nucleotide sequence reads TGTGCCAGCAGTGGATTCTCCGGGACAGGGCTCGGAAAACTGTTTTTT. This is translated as CASSGFSGTGLGKLFF.